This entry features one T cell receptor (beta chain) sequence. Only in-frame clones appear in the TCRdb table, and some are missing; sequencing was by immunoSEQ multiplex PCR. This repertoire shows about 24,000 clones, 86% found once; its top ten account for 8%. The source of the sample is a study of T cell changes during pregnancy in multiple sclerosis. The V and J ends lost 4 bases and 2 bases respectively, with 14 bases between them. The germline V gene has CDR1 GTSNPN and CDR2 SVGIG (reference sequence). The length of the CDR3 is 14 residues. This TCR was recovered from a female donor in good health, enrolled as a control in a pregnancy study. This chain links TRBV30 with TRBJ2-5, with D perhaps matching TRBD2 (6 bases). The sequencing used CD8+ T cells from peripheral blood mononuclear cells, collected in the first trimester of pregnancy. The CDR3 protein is CAWNPMGGQETQYF. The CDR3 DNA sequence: TGTGCCTGGAACCCTATGGGGGGACAAGAGACCCAGTACTTC.